The T cell receptor (beta chain) under discussion was sequenced for a study of blood T cell repertoires in COVID-19. Germline-derived CDR1 and CDR2 are LGHDT and YNNKEL (reference sequence). V was cut by 1 base and J by 5 bases, with 9 bases left in between. This CDR3 comprises 14 residues. Using immunoSEQ multiplex PCR, the repertoire was profiled, and TCRdb retains in-frame clones only, with some absent. There are roughly 260,000 clones in the sample; about nine tenths occur only once, and approximately 10% lies in the top ten. Sequencing was done on a sample of peripheral blood. This rearrangement joins TRBV3-1 (or the pseudogene TRBV3-2) to TRBJ2-1; D is ambiguous. The sequence was collected from a woman under 40 with COVID-19, enrolled during active disease. The CDR3 DNA sequence: TGTGCCAGCAGCCAAGCCAGGCCACACAATGAGCAGTTCTTC. This gives the protein CASSQARPHNEQFF.